The rows below give T cell receptor beta chains drawn from one sample of a study of T-cell reconstitution after alpha-beta-depleted transplantation in children. In TCRdb, the PCR reads were re-called with MiXCR into one record per CDR3 protein. The sample lists more than 550,000 distinct CDR3 sequences; over 9.5% were seen once. The material sequenced was PBMCs from the stem cell graft donor, taken from the stem cell graft. All receptors derive from a human donor who donated a stem cell graft to a child with acute myeloid leukemia. Each CDR3 is given with its conserved first and last residue. A D gene is named only where the DNA matches it firmly. Not all rows give a size; the values are once, few, many and, for expanded clones, a class.

cdr3_nt: TGTGCCAGCAGCGCCGGACCGGCAGCAGATACGCAGTATTTT
cdr3_aa: CASSAGPAADTQYF
d_call: .
j_call: TRBJ2-3
v_call: TRBV7-3
clone_size: .

cdr3_nt: TGCAGTGCTAAAGGACTAGCGTCCTCCTACGAGCAGTACTTC
cdr3_aa: CSAKGLASSYEQYF
d_call: TRBD2
j_call: TRBJ2-7
v_call: TRBV20-1
clone_size: few

cdr3_nt: TGCAGCGTTGAAGGTTCGGCGGGCGGCCCCTACGAGCAGTACTTC
cdr3_aa: CSVEGSAGGPYEQYF
d_call: .
j_call: TRBJ2-7
v_call: TRBV29-1
clone_size: many

cdr3_nt: TGTGCCAGCACCCGGACAGCGTATGGCTACACCTTC
cdr3_aa: CASTRTAYGYTF
d_call: .
j_call: TRBJ1-2
v_call: TRBV12-3/TRBV12-4
clone_size: few

cdr3_nt: TGTGCCAGCAGCTGCCCGGTCCGTTTAGCGGGACGCTACGAGCAGTACTTC
cdr3_aa: CASSCPVRLAGRYEQYF
d_call: TRBD2
j_call: TRBJ2-7
v_call: TRBV11-2
clone_size: .

cdr3_nt: TGTGCCAGCAGCCAAGGCAGTGGAGGTACCGGGGAGCTGTTTTTT
cdr3_aa: CASSQGSGGTGELFF
d_call: .
j_call: TRBJ2-2
v_call: TRBV3-1
clone_size: few

cdr3_nt: TGTGCCAGCAGTTCCACAGGGGCGGGGGGGGAGACCCAGTACTTC
cdr3_aa: CASSSTGAGGETQYF
d_call: TRBD2
j_call: TRBJ2-5
v_call: TRBV6-5
clone_size: .

cdr3_nt: TGTGCCAGCAGCCCAGCGGAATCTAGATTCGTAATAGCCAAAAACATTCAGTACTTC
cdr3_aa: CASSPAESRFVIAKNIQYF
d_call: .
j_call: TRBJ2-4
v_call: TRBV27
clone_size: .

cdr3_nt: TGCAGCGTTGAAGGGGACGGCGACCGGGAGCAGTACTTC
cdr3_aa: CSVEGDGDREQYF
d_call: .
j_call: TRBJ2-7
v_call: TRBV29-1
clone_size: few

cdr3_nt: TGCAGTGCTACAAACTCACGGACTAGCGGGAACACCGGGGAGCTGTTTTTT
cdr3_aa: CSATNSRTSGNTGELFF
d_call: TRBD2
j_call: TRBJ2-2
v_call: TRBV20-1
clone_size: .

cdr3_nt: TGCAGTGCCTCACCCCCGACAGGGCCCCAACTTGAGACCCAGTACTTC
cdr3_aa: CSASPPTGPQLETQYF
d_call: TRBD1
j_call: TRBJ2-5
v_call: TRBV20-1
clone_size: .

cdr3_nt: TGTGCCGGCAGTATAGCGGGAGGGAATAATGAGCAGTTCTTC
cdr3_aa: CAGSIAGGNNEQFF
d_call: TRBD2
j_call: TRBJ2-1
v_call: TRBV12-3/TRBV12-4
clone_size: .

cdr3_nt: TGTGCCAGCAGCCGTAGCGGGATCTATACAGATACGCAGTATTTT
cdr3_aa: CASSRSGIYTDTQYF
d_call: TRBD2
j_call: TRBJ2-3
v_call: TRBV7-3
clone_size: many

cdr3_nt: TGTGCCAGCAGAAAGGGACTAGCGGCCCCAAGACATGAGCAGTTCTTC
cdr3_aa: CASRKGLAAPRHEQFF
d_call: TRBD2
j_call: TRBJ2-1
v_call: TRBV6-2/TRBV6-3
clone_size: many

cdr3_nt: TGCGCCAGCAGCTTGGCTACTAGCGGGGCCAGAGGTAGCACCGGGGAGCTGTTTTTT
cdr3_aa: CASSLATSGARGSTGELFF
d_call: TRBD2
j_call: TRBJ2-2
v_call: TRBV5-1
clone_size: many

cdr3_nt: TGTGCCAGCAGTCAAGGGACTAGCGGGGCCAGCACAGATACGCAGTATTTT
cdr3_aa: CASSQGTSGASTDTQYF
d_call: TRBD2
j_call: TRBJ2-3
v_call: TRBV27
clone_size: many

cdr3_nt: TGCAGTGCGCAGACTAGCGGGAGTAGCCTTCTCCGGGAGCAGTTCTTC
cdr3_aa: CSAQTSGSSLLREQFF
d_call: TRBD2
j_call: TRBJ2-1
v_call: TRBV20-1
clone_size: few

cdr3_nt: TGCGCCAGCAGCTTAACGGGGACTAGCGGGCGCACAGATACGCAGTATTTT
cdr3_aa: CASSLTGTSGRTDTQYF
d_call: TRBD2
j_call: TRBJ2-3
v_call: TRBV5-1
clone_size: few

cdr3_nt: TGCAGCGTACGGGACAGACTTTTTCAAGAGACCCAGTACTTC
cdr3_aa: CSVRDRLFQETQYF
d_call: TRBD1
j_call: TRBJ2-5
v_call: TRBV29-1
clone_size: few

cdr3_nt: TGCAGTGCTAGAAATCTACAGGGAGACTACGAGCAGTACTTC
cdr3_aa: CSARNLQGDYEQYF
d_call: .
j_call: TRBJ2-7
v_call: TRBV20-1
clone_size: few

cdr3_nt: TGCGCCAGCTACTCCGGGACTAGCGGGATTGAGCAGTTCTTC
cdr3_aa: CASYSGTSGIEQFF
d_call: TRBD2
j_call: TRBJ2-1
v_call: TRBV5-1
clone_size: many

cdr3_nt: TGCAGCGTCGGGACAGGGATGAACGAGCAGTACTTC
cdr3_aa: CSVGTGMNEQYF
d_call: TRBD1
j_call: TRBJ2-7
v_call: TRBV29-1
clone_size: few

cdr3_nt: TGCGCCAGCAGCTTGGAAACGACGGACACTGAAGCTTTCTTT
cdr3_aa: CASSLETTDTEAFF
d_call: .
j_call: TRBJ1-1
v_call: TRBV5-1
clone_size: .

cdr3_nt: TGCGCCAGCAGCTTGGCGCGGACGCCGAACACCGGGGAGCTGTTTTTT
cdr3_aa: CASSLARTPNTGELFF
d_call: .
j_call: TRBJ2-2
v_call: TRBV5-1
clone_size: many

cdr3_nt: TGTGCCATGGGCCCCGCCCTCCTCTGCGAGCAGTACTTC
cdr3_aa: CAMGPALLCEQYF
d_call: .
j_call: TRBJ2-7
v_call: TRBV4-2
clone_size: .

cdr3_nt: TGTGCCACCGCCGCGACAGGGAGCACAGATACGCAGTATTTT
cdr3_aa: CATAATGSTDTQYF
d_call: TRBD1
j_call: TRBJ2-3
v_call: TRBV19
clone_size: few

cdr3_nt: TGTGCCAGCAGCTCACAGGGCCTAGCTAACTATGGCTACACCTTC
cdr3_aa: CASSSQGLANYGYTF
d_call: .
j_call: TRBJ1-2
v_call: TRBV7-9
clone_size: few

cdr3_nt: TGTGCCAGCTCACCACGGACAGGGGGCTTTTTCACCGGGGAGCTGTTTTTT
cdr3_aa: CASSPRTGGFFTGELFF
d_call: TRBD1
j_call: TRBJ2-2
v_call: TRBV18
clone_size: many

cdr3_nt: TGTGCCAGCAGCTTATCTGAGACGGACTACTACACAGATACGCAGTATTTT
cdr3_aa: CASSLSETDYYTDTQYF
d_call: .
j_call: TRBJ2-3
v_call: TRBV7-9
clone_size: many

cdr3_nt: TGCAGTGCTAGAGGGGGAGGTGAAGCTTTCTTT
cdr3_aa: CSARGGGEAFF
d_call: .
j_call: TRBJ1-1
v_call: TRBV20-1
clone_size: few

cdr3_nt: TGTGCCAGCGGACCTAGTTCCCCCAATGAGCAGTTCTTC
cdr3_aa: CASGPSSPNEQFF
d_call: .
j_call: TRBJ2-1
v_call: TRBV7-2
clone_size: many

cdr3_nt: TGCAGCGTTGAAGGGGGAGTCGGGGAGCTGTTTTTT
cdr3_aa: CSVEGGVGELFF
d_call: .
j_call: TRBJ2-2
v_call: TRBV29-1
clone_size: few

cdr3_nt: TGTGCCAGCAGCTTAGAGGAGCGGGGCTACGAGCAGTACTTC
cdr3_aa: CASSLEERGYEQYF
d_call: TRBD2
j_call: TRBJ2-7
v_call: TRBV7-9
clone_size: many

cdr3_nt: TGTGCCACCAGCAGAGATAGGGGAAATGAGCAGTTCTTC
cdr3_aa: CATSRDRGNEQFF
d_call: .
j_call: TRBJ2-1
v_call: TRBV15
clone_size: many

cdr3_nt: TGCAGTGCTAGAGACGACAGGGTAGGCTACGAGCAGTACTTC
cdr3_aa: CSARDDRVGYEQYF
d_call: TRBD1
j_call: TRBJ2-7
v_call: TRBV20-1
clone_size: many

cdr3_nt: TGTGCCAGCAGCTTTGACAGCAATGAGCAGTTCTTC
cdr3_aa: CASSFDSNEQFF
d_call: .
j_call: TRBJ2-1
v_call: TRBV7-2
clone_size: .

cdr3_nt: TGTGCCAGCAGCTTAGGAATTCAAACCAAAAACATTCAGTACTTC
cdr3_aa: CASSLGIQTKNIQYF
d_call: .
j_call: TRBJ2-4
v_call: TRBV11-2
clone_size: .

cdr3_nt: TGCAGCGTTGAGGAGGCCGTTCCTTTGGGCGAGCAGTACTTC
cdr3_aa: CSVEEAVPLGEQYF
d_call: .
j_call: TRBJ2-7
v_call: TRBV29-1
clone_size: few

cdr3_nt: TGTGCCAGCAGTGAATTAGGAAGCGGGCGAAACTACGAGCAGTACTTC
cdr3_aa: CASSELGSGRNYEQYF
d_call: .
j_call: TRBJ2-7
v_call: TRBV25-1
clone_size: few

cdr3_nt: TGCGCCAGCAGCTATTTGACTAGCGAAGGAGATACGCAGTATTTT
cdr3_aa: CASSYLTSEGDTQYF
d_call: TRBD2
j_call: TRBJ2-3
v_call: TRBV5-1
clone_size: many

cdr3_nt: TGCAGTGCTAGACGGGACAGCACCTACGAGCAGTACTTC
cdr3_aa: CSARRDSTYEQYF
d_call: TRBD1
j_call: TRBJ2-7
v_call: TRBV20-1
clone_size: .

cdr3_nt: TGTGCCAGCAGTTACTCGCGGCACCCCTCCTACGAGCAGTACTTC
cdr3_aa: CASSYSRHPSYEQYF
d_call: .
j_call: TRBJ2-7
v_call: TRBV6-5
clone_size: few

cdr3_nt: TGTGCCAGCCTGGGACTAGTTACAGATACGCAGTATTTT
cdr3_aa: CASLGLVTDTQYF
d_call: TRBD2
j_call: TRBJ2-3
v_call: TRBV6-1
clone_size: few

cdr3_nt: TGCAGTGTTCTTGACAGGTACAACTCCTACGAGCAGTACTTC
cdr3_aa: CSVLDRYNSYEQYF
d_call: .
j_call: TRBJ2-7
v_call: TRBV20-1
clone_size: few

cdr3_nt: TGTGCCAGCAGTCGACTACTTACCTACAATGAGCAGTTCTTC
cdr3_aa: CASSRLLTYNEQFF
d_call: .
j_call: TRBJ2-1
v_call: TRBV28
clone_size: many

cdr3_nt: TGTGCCAGCAGCTTCTTCCACTCCTACGAGCAGTACTTC
cdr3_aa: CASSFFHSYEQYF
d_call: .
j_call: TRBJ2-7
v_call: TRBV7-2
clone_size: many

cdr3_nt: TGTGCCAGCAGTTTTTCTAATTCACCCCTCCACTTT
cdr3_aa: CASSFSNSPLHF
d_call: .
j_call: TRBJ1-6
v_call: TRBV27
clone_size: many

cdr3_nt: TGCAGCGTGCAGGCCGTCACTGAAGCTTTCTTT
cdr3_aa: CSVQAVTEAFF
d_call: .
j_call: TRBJ1-1
v_call: TRBV29-1
clone_size: few

cdr3_nt: TGTGCCATCAGCCGGGGACTAGCGGGAGGGCCGGAGTACCAAGAGACCCAGTACTTC
cdr3_aa: CAISRGLAGGPEYQETQYF
d_call: TRBD2
j_call: TRBJ2-5
v_call: TRBV10-3
clone_size: .

cdr3_nt: TGTGCCAGCAGTGGTGGGGGGCTGGCCGGGGAGCTGTTTTTT
cdr3_aa: CASSGGGLAGELFF
d_call: .
j_call: TRBJ2-2
v_call: TRBV28
clone_size: .

cdr3_nt: TGCGCCAGCAGCTTGGTTCCTGACACCGGGGAGCTGTTTTTT
cdr3_aa: CASSLVPDTGELFF
d_call: .
j_call: TRBJ2-2
v_call: TRBV5-1
clone_size: many

cdr3_nt: TGTGCCAGCAGGTTCAGGGAGAGGGGTCAGCCCCAGCATTTT
cdr3_aa: CASRFRERGQPQHF
d_call: .
j_call: TRBJ1-5
v_call: TRBV12-3/TRBV12-4
clone_size: .

cdr3_nt: TGCAGTGCTAGAGTCGACCGTTACGAGCAGTACTTC
cdr3_aa: CSARVDRYEQYF
d_call: .
j_call: TRBJ2-7
v_call: TRBV20-1
clone_size: .